Listed below are T cell receptor beta chains from one sample, sequenced in a study of T-cell reconstitution after alpha-beta-depleted transplantation in children. TCRdb independently ran MiXCR on the PCR reads; one entry per CDR3 protein. The repertoire holds around 240,000 distinct CDR3 sequences, approximately 8.9% seen once, with roughly 6% in the top ten. The sample consisted of PBMCs, mostly from graft donor cells, taken 180 days after TCRalphabeta/CD19-depleted stem cell transplant. The source is a male patient younger than 18 who had a stem cell transplant for acute lymphoblastic leukemia, so the T cells may come from the graft donor. CDR3s include the opening cysteine and the closing phenylalanine or tryptophan. A D gene is named only where the DNA matches it firmly. The listing skips clone size in some rows; elsewhere it reads once, few, many or a size class.

TRBV5-1	.	TRBJ2-4	.	TGCGCCAGCAGCTTTACCCCGTTAGATAGAGCCAAAAACATTCAGTACTTC	CASSFTPLDRAKNIQYF
TRBV7-9	.	TRBJ2-7	many	TGTGCCAGCAGCTTAACGAGGAGCTCCTACGAGCAGTACTTC	CASSLTRSSYEQYF
TRBV21-1	.	TRBJ1-6	many	TGTGCCAGCAGCAAATTGAGAACTCCGAACGATTCACCCCTCCACTTT	CASSKLRTPNDSPLHF
TRBV12-3/TRBV12-4	TRBD1	TRBJ1-1	many	TGTGCCAGCAATCCCTCAGGGGGCCTCGGCACTGAAGCTTTCTTT	CASNPSGGLGTEAFF
TRBV4-1	.	TRBJ2-7	.	TGCGCCAGCAGCCAAGGTCTCCGGGGATTTACCTACGAGCAGTACTTC	CASSQGLRGFTYEQYF
TRBV4-1	.	TRBJ2-3	many	TGCGCCAGCAGCCAAGATCAGGACTTGACAGATACGCAGTATTTT	CASSQDQDLTDTQYF
TRBV6-5	TRBD2	TRBJ2-1	many	TGTGCCAGCAGTTTTTTATCGGGACTAGCGGGGGGTGAGCAGTTCTTC	CASSFLSGLAGGEQFF
TRBV28	.	TRBJ2-6	many	TGTGCCAGCAGTTTATACGAAACTGGGGCCAACGTCCTGACTTTC	CASSLYETGANVLTF
TRBV20-1	.	TRBJ2-3	many	TGCAGTGCTAGAGGCCCGGGGGGCACATATACGCAGTATTTT	CSARGPGGTYTQYF
TRBV12-3/TRBV12-4	TRBD1	TRBJ1-3	many	TGTGCCAGCAGTTTAAACAGGGGGAACACCATATATTTT	CASSLNRGNTIYF
TRBV3-1	TRBD2	TRBJ2-7	many	TGTGCCAGCAGCCAAGATCGGCTAGCGGGGGGGAACTACGAGCAGTACTTC	CASSQDRLAGGNYEQYF
TRBV19	.	TRBJ1-2	few	TGTGCCAGTAGTATTAGGCGTGGAGGCTACACCTTC	CASSIRRGGYTF
TRBV12-5	TRBD1	TRBJ1-5	few	TGTGCTAGTGGTTCGACAGGGTCGAATCAGCCCCAGCATTTT	CASGSTGSNQPQHF
TRBV7-9	.	TRBJ1-2	many	TGTGCCAGCAGCTTAGGGCAGGGAAGGATGACGAATGGCTACACCTTC	CASSLGQGRMTNGYTF
TRBV2	.	TRBJ1-2	many	TGTGCCAGCAGGAATGGGGTGGGCTACACCTTC	CASRNGVGYTF
TRBV7-2	.	TRBJ1-5	many	TGTGCCAGCACCCGTTCAGGTGACAATCAGCCCCAGCATTTT	CASTRSGDNQPQHF
TRBV5-8	.	TRBJ1-5	many	TGTGCCAGCAGCTTCTTAGAGAACCTCAATCAGCCCCAGCATTTT	CASSFLENLNQPQHF
TRBV18	.	TRBJ2-7	.	TGTGCCAGCTCAACGAGAAGCTACGAGCAGTACTTC	CASSTRSYEQYF
TRBV7-9	TRBD1	TRBJ1-4	many	TGTGCCAGCAGCTTAGGCGGGGACAGTGATGAAAAACTGTTTTTT	CASSLGGDSDEKLFF
TRBV20-1	TRBD2	TRBJ2-2	many	TGCAGTGCAAAGACTAGCGGATCACCCGGGGAGCTGTTTTTT	CSAKTSGSPGELFF
TRBV12-3/TRBV12-4	.	TRBJ2-7	.	TGTGCCAGCACTCCCAGGGGACTTTGGGCCGAGCAGTACTTC	CASTPRGLWAEQYF
TRBV2	TRBD1	TRBJ1-1	many	TGTGCCAGCAGTGACAGGGGGAGGAACACTGAAGCTTTCTTT	CASSDRGRNTEAFF
TRBV7-6	.	TRBJ1-1	many	TGTGCCAGCAGCTCGGGCAGCCCTGAAGCTTTCTTT	CASSSGSPEAFF
TRBV7-1	TRBD2	TRBJ2-2	.	TGTGCCTGCTGCTTAACGCTGGGCCGGGGGGCCGGGGAGCTGTTTTTT	CACCLTLGRGAGELFF
TRBV27	TRBD1	TRBJ2-7	.	TGTGCCAGCAGCCCCATCCCGGGACAGGGGGCGCGGCAGTACTTC	CASSPIPGQGARQYF
TRBV10-3	.	TRBJ1-6	many	TGTGCCATCAGTGAGTCTCGGATTAATATGGATTCACCCCTCCACTTT	CAISESRINMDSPLHF
TRBV20-1	.	TRBJ1-2	many	TGCAGTGCTAGCCTATTCCGGGGGTCCCCCGGGGGCTACACCTTC	CSASLFRGSPGGYTF
TRBV7-2	TRBD1	TRBJ1-6	many	TGTGCCAGCAGCTTCAGCTTCGGGACAGGGAGGAAGGGGCCCCTCCACTTT	CASSFSFGTGRKGPLHF
TRBV12-3/TRBV12-4	TRBD1	TRBJ2-7	many	TGTGCCAGCAGTGGGGACAGGGATGAGCAGTACTTC	CASSGDRDEQYF
TRBV7-3	TRBD1	TRBJ1-6	many	TGTGCCAGCAGCTTAAGGACAGGGGATAATTCACCCCTCCACTTT	CASSLRTGDNSPLHF
TRBV29-1	.	TRBJ2-3	many	TGCAGCGTTGACCTAAACACAGATACGCAGTATTTT	CSVDLNTDTQYF
TRBV20-1	.	TRBJ1-4	few	TGCAGTGCTAGAGGGGGGCAGGGCCGGAATGAAAAACTGTTTTTT	CSARGGQGRNEKLFF
TRBV24-1	.	TRBJ2-2	many	TGTGCCACCTCCGCCGGGACCGGGGAGCTGTTTTTT	CATSAGTGELFF
TRBV29-1	.	TRBJ2-5	many	TGCAGCGTTTCCAGGGGCCAAGAGACCCAGTACTTC	CSVSRGQETQYF
TRBV7-9	.	TRBJ2-5	many	TGTGCCAGCAGCTCCGTGCGGGCCCAAGAGACCCAGTACTTC	CASSSVRAQETQYF
TRBV9	.	TRBJ2-7	many	TGTGCCAGCAGCGTAGGCCACCTTGGGGTGAACGAGCAGTACTTC	CASSVGHLGVNEQYF
TRBV6-2/TRBV6-3	TRBD1	TRBJ2-7	.	TGTGCCAGCAGCCCCCCCCGGACAGGAGGCGGCGAGCAGTACTTC	CASSPPRTGGGEQYF
TRBV20-1	.	TRBJ1-1	many	TGCAGTGCTAGAAGGCCCCTTTTGAACACTGAAGCTTTCTTT	CSARRPLLNTEAFF
TRBV19	.	TRBJ1-5	many	TGTGCCAGCAAGGACAGATTTAGCAATCAGCCCCAGCATTTT	CASKDRFSNQPQHF
TRBV6-2/TRBV6-3	.	TRBJ2-7	many	TGTGCCAGCAGTTACTCGATGGGCGGGTACGAGCAGTACTTC	CASSYSMGGYEQYF
TRBV27	.	TRBJ2-1	many	TGTGCCAGCGGGGTGGGAGGGGGGCAGTTCTTC	CASGVGGGQFF
TRBV10-3	.	TRBJ1-4	many	TGTGCCATCAGTGAGTCAGACAGACTAAATGAAAAACTGTTTTTT	CAISESDRLNEKLFF
TRBV9	TRBD2	TRBJ2-3	few	TGTGCCAGCAGCCCCAGGTGGGGGGGGGAGAGAGATACGCAGTATTTT	CASSPRWGGERDTQYF